Below, one TCR beta chain is given with its context. The source of the sample is a study of T cell changes during pregnancy in multiple sclerosis. Method: immunoSEQ multiplex PCR; TCRdb's copy keeps in-frame clones and lacks some. The sample contains approximately 30,000 clones, about nine tenths of which appear only once. Germline V lookup: CDR1 SGHNT, CDR2 YYREEE (reference sequence). The V and J ends lost 5 bases and 3 bases, in that order; junction bases with no gene match: 1. The CDR3 spans 12 residues. This specimen consisted of CD8+ T cells from peripheral blood mononuclear cells, obtained in the first trimester of pregnancy. J is TRBJ2-5 and V is TRBV5-4; 7 nucleotides line up with TRBD2. This receptor was taken from a female donor with multiple sclerosis, enrolled in a pregnancy study. The CDR3 spells CASRTSEETQYF. DNA of the CDR3: TGTGCCAGCAGAACTAGCGAAGAGACCCAGTACTTC.